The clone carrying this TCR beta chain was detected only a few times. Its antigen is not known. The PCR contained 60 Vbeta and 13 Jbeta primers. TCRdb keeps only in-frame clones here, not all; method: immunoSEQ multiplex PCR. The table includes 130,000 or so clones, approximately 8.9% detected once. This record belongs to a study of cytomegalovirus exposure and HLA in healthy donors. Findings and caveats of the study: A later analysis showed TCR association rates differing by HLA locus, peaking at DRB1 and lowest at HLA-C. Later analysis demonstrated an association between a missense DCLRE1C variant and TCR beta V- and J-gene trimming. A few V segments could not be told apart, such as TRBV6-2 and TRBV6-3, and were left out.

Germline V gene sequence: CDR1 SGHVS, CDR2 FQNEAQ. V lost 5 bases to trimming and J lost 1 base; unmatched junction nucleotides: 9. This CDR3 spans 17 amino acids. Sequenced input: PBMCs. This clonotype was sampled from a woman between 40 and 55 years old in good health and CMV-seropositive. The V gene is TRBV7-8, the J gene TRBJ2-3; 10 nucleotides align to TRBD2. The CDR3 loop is CASSVLAGRVGTDTQYF. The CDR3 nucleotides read TGTGCCAGCAGCGTACTAGCGGGGAGGGTTGGCACAGATACGCAGTATTTT.